This TCR beta chain derives from a study of metastatic and nonmetastatic thyroid tumors. The wider study: Thyroid patients, malignant and benign, had repertoires compared across blood and tumor or nodule tissue. Points from the study as a whole: Significantly higher TCR beta diversity was reportedly seen in malignant thyroid tumors than benign nodules, in blood and tumor.

This clone was observed at least ten times. Its antigen is still unknown. Germline V CDR1 and CDR2: MNHNS, SASEGT. CDR3 length equals 15 residues. The trim removed 8 bases at V and 3 bases at J, leaving 10 bases unmatched. No treatment had been given to any patient before thyroid surgery. Original methodology: A distant-metastasis classifier for papillary thyroid cancer was built using CDR3 differences across clinicopathological groups. TCRdb re-called the PCR reads through MiXCR. The V and J calls here are based on TCRdb, not the publication. The table has 20,000 or so clones, 20% to 25% seen once. Sequences were obtained from tumor tissue. The rearrangement uses TRBV6-1 and TRBJ2-7; 10 nucleotides match TRBD1. This clonotype originated in a female donor with papillary thyroid cancer or a benign thyroid nodule (not recorded which). Some clones in this sample may be carry-over from other donors' samples. In DNA form, the CDR3 reads TGTGCCAGCGGCCCCGACAGGGGGCGAGTCTACGAGCAGTACTTC. The encoded protein is CASGPDRGRVYEQYF.